The entry below gives a single TCR beta chain sequence along with its context. This clonotype was counted between two and nine times. Its antigen is unknown. Per-base qualities were not stored, and no clone one base away is much larger. Every donor in the study was a healthy Caucasian. These data are taken from a study of identical twins (dated by TCRdb to about 2016). About the full investigation: TCR alpha and beta repertoires from monozygotic twins, unrelated adults of various ages and cord blood were deep-sequenced to test whether fetal clonotypes persist. To rule out contamination, replicate twin experiments were performed at different times with different library preparation protocols.

Paper-wide results and their limitations: A weaker excess of twin sharing was found in beta out-of-frame sequences because the signal-to-noise ratio was lowered by fewer shared sequences. Compared with coincidental sharing between unrelated individuals, out-of-frame TCR alpha sequences shared between twins showed an excess of sequences with low generation probability. Invariant T cells such as MAIT and iNKT could partly confound zero-insertion analyses, although diverse VJ usage argued against such confounding for most clonotypes. Abundant cord blood beta clonotypes had fewer insertions, young adult naive repertoires showed a similar but weaker trend, and memory repertoires showed no such trend. Because the same donors could not be followed over many years, conclusions were based on cross-sectional statistical analysis. Recombination models systematically underestimated out-of-frame TCR alpha sharing in monozygotic twins but agreed with sharing between unrelated individuals.

Library preparation employed 5' RACE. The run used an Illumina HiSeq 2000. A universal primer binding site was introduced by template switching, and a unique molecular identifier was present in the final cDNA, enabling accurate counting of TCR cDNA molecules. Specific primers in the conserved constant-segment region were used to synthesize first-strand cDNA for the TCR alpha and beta chains. To control for contamination, every cDNA library was double barcoded, receiving both a SMART-Mk sample barcode and Illumina barcodes. TruSeq adapter sequences, together with Illumina sample barcodes, were added in two successive PCR steps. Sequencing of the TCR alpha and beta cDNA libraries was done on the Illumina HiSeq platform using custom primers. From the authors' description of their analysis: MiGEC processed the raw reads to extract unique molecular identifiers, while MiXCR was used to determine the CDR3 positions. Recombination models were inferred per individual with the repgenHMM and IGoR tools using an EM algorithm. Shared clonotypes were analyzed with the tcR package in R, and sharing was normalized by the product of cloneset sizes. To study raw recombination without the effects of thymic and clonal selection, out-of-frame nonproductive sequences were analyzed. The public reads were reanalyzed by TCRdb: fastp trimming at Q25, MiXCR alignment, in-frame beta chains only. Entries are consolidated by CDR3 protein sequence, retaining the most common genes and DNA. For this entry, the V and J calls and clone size follow TCRdb and not the study's own pipeline. The sample table shows 1.5 million or so distinct CDR3 sequences, and roughly 35% are seen once. Approximately 0.25% of the sample comes from the top ten.

The germline V gene (reference sequence) sets CDR1 to DFQATT and CDR2 to SNEGSKA. The CDR3, cysteine through phenylalanine, is 12 amino acids long. Just the 36-base CDR3 DNA is kept, in frame starting at base 1. Trimming leaves V shorter by 6 bases and J shorter by 7 bases, with the junction holding 4 bases beyond the gene matches. Specimen: cord blood. This clonotype was obtained from a newborn girl in good health. This chain joins TRBV20-1 to TRBJ1-4; the junction holds 8 bases that match TRBD1. In nucleotides, the sequence is TGCAGTGCGCAGGGGGCGGTTGAAAAACTGTTTTTT. Protein translation: CSAQGAVEKLFF.